The TCR beta chain under discussion was sequenced for a study of CD8+CD57+ T cells in acquired aplastic anemia. Germline CDR1 and CDR2: SQVTM and ANQGSEA. The V end lost 8 bases, the J end lost 4 bases, and 9 bases lay between the germline ends. The CDR3 covers 10 residues. The template for TCR beta VDJ and CDR3 sequence profiling was genomic DNA. TCRdb fed the reads into MiXCR, producing one record per CDR3 protein. Of fewer than 200,000 distinct CDR3 sequences in the sample, about 44% were seen once. For sequencing, patients were chosen who had shown expansion of CD8+CD57+ cells by flow cytometry. This clonotype occurred once. Its antigen remains unknown. Regarding the study as a whole: Approximately 28 CD8+ CDR3 sequences were shared between patients and controls. The CD8+ Simpson's diversity of patients and controls was not significantly different.

The source material was sorted CD4+, CD8+, or CD8+CD57+ T cells (not recorded which) from PBMCs. V usage is TRBV29-1 and J usage is TRBJ2-7; no reliable D call. This TCR was sampled from a human donor with aplastic anemia. In DNA, the CDR3 is TGCAGCTTGGACCATTACGAGCAGTACTTC. Protein: CSLDHYEQYF.